Below are 2 T cell receptor beta chains sequenced from a single sample in a study of CD8 T cells in Susac syndrome. Reverse transcription used about 0.45 to 1 ug RNA and random hexamers. Each CDR3 protein is one row after TCRdb ran MiXCR on the immunoSEQ multiplex PCR reads. The sample records about 170,000 distinct CDR3 sequences, approximately 95% being singletons. Material: CD4+ T cells from PBMCs. These receptors were obtained from a human donor with multiple sclerosis.

This chain uses TRBV6-2 or TRBV6-3 with TRBJ1-6; D is unresolved. CDR1 and CDR2 (germline): MNHEY, SVGEGT. V lost 5 bases and J lost 2, with 7 bases in between. The CDR3 consists of 14 residues. The CDR3 nucleotides are TGTGCCAGCAGTATTCGAGCCTATAATTCACCCCTCCACTTT. The encoded protein is CASSIRAYNSPLHF.

This sequence joins TRBV3-1 and TRBJ2-3; D is ambiguous. This CDR3 contains 13 residues. The germline CDR1 and CDR2 sequences are LGHDT and YNNKEL (reference sequence). The ends were cut back, 6 bases at V and 3 bases at J, with 10 bases in the middle. The CDR3 bases are TGTGCCAGCAGTCAAACCCTAACAGATACGCAGTATTTT. Translation: CASSQTLTDTQYF.